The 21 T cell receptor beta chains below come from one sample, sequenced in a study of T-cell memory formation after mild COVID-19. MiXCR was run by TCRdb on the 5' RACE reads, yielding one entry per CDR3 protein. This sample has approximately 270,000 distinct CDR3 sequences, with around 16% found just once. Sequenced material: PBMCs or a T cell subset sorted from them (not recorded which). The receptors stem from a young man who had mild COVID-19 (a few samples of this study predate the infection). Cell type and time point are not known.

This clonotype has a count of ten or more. The chain's CDR3 is CASSQLGELFF. The CDR3 DNA reads as TGTGCCAGCAGCCAGCTGGGGGAGCTGTTTTTT. The V gene is TRBV3-1, the J gene TRBJ2-2, with D uncertain. V was trimmed by 3 bases and J by 8 bases, leaving 4 bases between them. The CDR3 length is 11 residues. CDR1 and CDR2 (germline): LGHDT, YNNKEL (reference sequence).

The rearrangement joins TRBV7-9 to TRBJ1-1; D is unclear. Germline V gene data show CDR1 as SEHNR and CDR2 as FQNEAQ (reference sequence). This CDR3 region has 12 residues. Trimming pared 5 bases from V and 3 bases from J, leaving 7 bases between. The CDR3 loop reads CASSPWDTEAFF. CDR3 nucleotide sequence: TGTGCCAGCAGCCCCTGGGACACTGAAGCTTTCTTT. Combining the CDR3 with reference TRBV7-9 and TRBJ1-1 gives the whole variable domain DTGVSQNPRHKITKRGQNVTFRCDPISEHNRLYWYRQTLGQGPEFLTYFQNEAQLEKSRLLSDRFSAERPKGSFSTLEIQRTEQGDSAMYLCASSPWDTEAFFGQGTRLTVV.

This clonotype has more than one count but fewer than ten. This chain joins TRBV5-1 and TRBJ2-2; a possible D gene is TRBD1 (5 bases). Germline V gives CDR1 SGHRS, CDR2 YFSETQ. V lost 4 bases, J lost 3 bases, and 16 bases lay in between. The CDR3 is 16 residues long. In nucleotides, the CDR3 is TGCGCCAGCAGCCCCCGAGCAGGGCTGCACACCGGGGAGCTGTTTTTT. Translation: CASSPRAGLHTGELFF.

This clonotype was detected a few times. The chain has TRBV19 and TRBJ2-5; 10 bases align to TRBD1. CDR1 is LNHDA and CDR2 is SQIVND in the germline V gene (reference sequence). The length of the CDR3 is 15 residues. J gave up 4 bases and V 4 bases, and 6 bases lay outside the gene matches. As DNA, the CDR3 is TGTGCCAGTAGTAACCCCGGGACAGGGGTAGAGACCCAGTACTTC. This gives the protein CASSNPGTGVETQYF.

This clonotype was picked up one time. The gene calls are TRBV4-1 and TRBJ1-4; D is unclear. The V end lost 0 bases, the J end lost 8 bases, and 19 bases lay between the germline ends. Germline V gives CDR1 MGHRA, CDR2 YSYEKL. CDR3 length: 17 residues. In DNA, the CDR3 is TGCGCCAGCAGCCAAGATTGGGGTGAAAGGGCTTACGAAAAACTGTTTTTT. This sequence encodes CASSQDWGERAYEKLFF.

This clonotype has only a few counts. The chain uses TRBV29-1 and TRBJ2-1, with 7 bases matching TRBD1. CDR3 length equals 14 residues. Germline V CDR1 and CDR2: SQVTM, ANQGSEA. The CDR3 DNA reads TGCAGTGGGGGACAGTCGATTTGGGACAATGAGCAGTTCTTC. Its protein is CSGGQSIWDNEQFF.

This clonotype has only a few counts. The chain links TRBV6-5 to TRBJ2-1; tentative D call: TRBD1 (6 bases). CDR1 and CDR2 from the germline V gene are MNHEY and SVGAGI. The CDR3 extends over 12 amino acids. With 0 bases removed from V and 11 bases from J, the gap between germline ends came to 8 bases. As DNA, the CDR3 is TGTGCCAGCAGTTACTCCGGGACACAGCAGTTCTTC. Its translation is CASSYSGTQQFF.

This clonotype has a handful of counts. CDR3 nucleotide sequence: TGTGCCAGCAGCTTGGCGGGACAGGGTTATTCACCCCTCCACTTT. Its translation: CASSLAGQGYSPLHF. The chain uses TRBV5-4 and TRBJ1-6, with TRBD1 matching 9 bases. V shed 0 bases, J shed 8 bases, and the junction held 3 bases outside the gene matches. The CDR3 extends over 15 amino acids. Germline lookup yields CDR1 SGHNT and CDR2 YYREEE (reference sequence).

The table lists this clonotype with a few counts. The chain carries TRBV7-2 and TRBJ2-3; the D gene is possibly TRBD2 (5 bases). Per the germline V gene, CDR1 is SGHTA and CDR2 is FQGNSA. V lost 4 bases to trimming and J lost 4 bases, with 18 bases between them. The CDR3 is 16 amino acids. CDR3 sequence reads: CASSWTASSPPDTQYF. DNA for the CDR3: TGTGCCAGCAGCTGGACGGCTAGCTCACCCCCAGATACGCAGTATTTT.

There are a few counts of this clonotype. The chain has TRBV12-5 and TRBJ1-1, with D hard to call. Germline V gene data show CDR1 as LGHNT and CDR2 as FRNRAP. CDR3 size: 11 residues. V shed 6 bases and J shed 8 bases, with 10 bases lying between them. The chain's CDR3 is CASGRPGEAFF. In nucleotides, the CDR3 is TGTGCTAGTGGACGCCCGGGGGAAGCTTTCTTT.

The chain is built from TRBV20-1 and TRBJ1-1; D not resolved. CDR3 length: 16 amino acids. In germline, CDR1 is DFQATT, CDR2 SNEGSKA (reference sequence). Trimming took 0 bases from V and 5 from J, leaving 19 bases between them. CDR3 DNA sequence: TGCAGTGCTAGAGACCCCTTACATGGGATGGGAACTGAAGCTTTCTTT. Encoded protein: CSARDPLHGMGTEAFF.

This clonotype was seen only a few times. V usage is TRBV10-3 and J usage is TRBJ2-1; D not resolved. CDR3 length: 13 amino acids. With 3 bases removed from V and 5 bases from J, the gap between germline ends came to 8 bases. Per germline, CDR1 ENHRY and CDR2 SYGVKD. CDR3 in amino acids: CAISELGNNEQFF. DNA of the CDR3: TGTGCCATCAGTGAACTGGGAAACAATGAGCAGTTCTTC.

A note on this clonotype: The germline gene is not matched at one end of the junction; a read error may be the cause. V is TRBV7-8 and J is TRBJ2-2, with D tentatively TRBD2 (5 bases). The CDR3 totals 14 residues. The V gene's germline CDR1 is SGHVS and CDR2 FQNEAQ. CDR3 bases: TGTGCCAGCAGCCTAGCAGGAGCCACCGGGGAGCTGTTTTTT. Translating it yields CASSLAGATGELFF.

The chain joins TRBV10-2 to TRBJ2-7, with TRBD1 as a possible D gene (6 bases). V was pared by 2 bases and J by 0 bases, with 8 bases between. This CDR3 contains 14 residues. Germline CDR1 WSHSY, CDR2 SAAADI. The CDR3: CASSEPGASYEQYF. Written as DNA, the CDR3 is TGCGCCAGCAGTGAGCCAGGGGCCTCCTACGAGCAGTACTTC.

This CDR3 reads CASSRSRDRARTGELFF. The CDR3 bases are TGTGCCAGCAGTCGGTCCCGGGACAGGGCCAGGACCGGGGAGCTGTTTTTT. The gene calls are TRBV28 and TRBJ2-2; TRBD1 matches 9 bases. The trim removed 5 bases at V and 5 bases at J, leaving 12 bases unmatched. This CDR3 spans 17 amino acids. Germline values: CDR1 MDHEN, CDR2 SYDVKM. Full variable domain (remainder filled in from reference TRBV28 and TRBJ2-2): DVKVTQSSRYLVKRTGEKVFLECVQDMDHENMFWYRQDPGLGLRLIYFSYDVKMKEKGDIPEGYSVSREKKERFSLILESASTNQTSMYLCASSRSRDRARTGELFFGEGSRLTVL.

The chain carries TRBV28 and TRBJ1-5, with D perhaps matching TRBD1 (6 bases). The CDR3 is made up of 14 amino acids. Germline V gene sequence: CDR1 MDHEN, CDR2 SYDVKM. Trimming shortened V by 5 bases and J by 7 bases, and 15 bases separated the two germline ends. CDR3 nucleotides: TGTGCCAGCAGTCCCCCGCGGGGGCAACAGCCCCAGCATTTT. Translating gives CASSPPRGQQPQHF.

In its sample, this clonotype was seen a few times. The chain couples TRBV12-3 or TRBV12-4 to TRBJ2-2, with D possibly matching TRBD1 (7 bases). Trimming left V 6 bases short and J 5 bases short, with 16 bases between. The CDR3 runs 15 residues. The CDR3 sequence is CASRFDREDTGELFF. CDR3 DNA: TGTGCCAGCAGGTTCGACAGGGAGGATACCGGGGAGCTGTTTTTT.

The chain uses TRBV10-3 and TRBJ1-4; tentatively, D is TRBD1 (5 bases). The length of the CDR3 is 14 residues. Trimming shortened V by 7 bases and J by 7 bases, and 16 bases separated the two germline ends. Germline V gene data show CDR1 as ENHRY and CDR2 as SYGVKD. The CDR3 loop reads CAIKPGTLGEKLFF. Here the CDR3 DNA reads TGTGCCATCAAACCCGGGACGTTGGGTGAAAAACTGTTTTTT.

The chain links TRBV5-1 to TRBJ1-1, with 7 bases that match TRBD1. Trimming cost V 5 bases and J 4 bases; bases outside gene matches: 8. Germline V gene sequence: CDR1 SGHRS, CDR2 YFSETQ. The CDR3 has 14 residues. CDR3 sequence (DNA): TGCGCCAGCAGGAACAGGGGCCAGGGCACTGAAGCTTTCTTT. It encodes CASRNRGQGTEAFF.

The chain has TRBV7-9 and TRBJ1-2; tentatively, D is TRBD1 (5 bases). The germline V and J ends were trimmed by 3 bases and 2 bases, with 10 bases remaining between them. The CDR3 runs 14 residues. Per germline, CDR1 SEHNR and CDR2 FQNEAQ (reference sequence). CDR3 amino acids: CASSFWDGNYGYTF. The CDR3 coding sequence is TGTGCCAGCAGCTTCTGGGACGGCAACTATGGCTACACCTTC.

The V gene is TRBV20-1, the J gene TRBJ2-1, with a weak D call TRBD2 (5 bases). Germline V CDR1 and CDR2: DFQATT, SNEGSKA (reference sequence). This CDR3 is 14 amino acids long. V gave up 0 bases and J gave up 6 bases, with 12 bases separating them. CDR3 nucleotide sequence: TGCAGTGCTAGAGATCCAGACTACCGCAATGAGCAGTTCTTC. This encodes CSARDPDYRNEQFF.